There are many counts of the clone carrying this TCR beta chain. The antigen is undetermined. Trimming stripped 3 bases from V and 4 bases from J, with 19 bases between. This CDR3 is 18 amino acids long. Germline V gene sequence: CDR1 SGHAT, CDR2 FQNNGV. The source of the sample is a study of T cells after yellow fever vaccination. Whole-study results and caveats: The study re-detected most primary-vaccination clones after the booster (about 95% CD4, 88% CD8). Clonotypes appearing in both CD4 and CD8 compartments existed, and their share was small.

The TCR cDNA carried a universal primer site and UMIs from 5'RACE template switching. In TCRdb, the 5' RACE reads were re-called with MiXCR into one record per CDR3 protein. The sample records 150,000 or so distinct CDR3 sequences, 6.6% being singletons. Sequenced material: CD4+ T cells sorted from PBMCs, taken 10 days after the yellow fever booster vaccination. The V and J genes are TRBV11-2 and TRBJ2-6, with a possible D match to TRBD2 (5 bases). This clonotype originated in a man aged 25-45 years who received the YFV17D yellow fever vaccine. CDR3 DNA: TGTGCCAGCAGCTTTTCTTCAGGACTTTGGGCAGGGGCCAACGTCCTGACTTTC. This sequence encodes CASSFSSGLWAGANVLTF.